This T cell receptor (beta chain) derives from a study of blood T cell repertoires in COVID-19. Overall study context: Some COVID-19 samples were acute and others convalescent; all came from the United States, Italy and Spain. In each case, the material was cDNA or gDNA derived from T cells, B-cell-depleted T cells, or PBMCs.

Authors' analysis steps: Amplification with reference gene primers provided the estimates of nucleated cell counts. TCRdb's copy holds only in-frame clones and misses some; the assay was immunoSEQ multiplex PCR. Clone size and the V and J calls come from that table; the DNA yielded D and trimming. The table includes 150,000 or so clones, 84% detected once. This clone was picked up a small number of times. This receptor was taken from a human donor in a cohort sampled during active COVID-19. Input material: peripheral blood.

For the CDR3, the DNA is TGTGCCAGCAGGGGGACAGGGAGCAACACCGGGGAGCTGTTTTTT. The encoded protein is CASRGTGSNTGELFF. This chain links TRBV11-3 with TRBJ2-2; the match to TRBD1 covers 9 bases. The CDR3 totals 15 residues. From germline, CDR1 is SGHNT and CDR2 YENEEA. With 6 bases clipped from V and 2 bases from J, the junction kept 4 bases outside the gene matches. Complete variable domain (other parts from reference TRBV11-3 and TRBJ2-2): EAGVVQSPRYKIIEKKQPVAFWCNPISGHNTLYWYLQNLGQGPELLIRYENEEAVDDSQLPKDRFSAERLKGVDSTLKIQPAELGDSAVYLCASRGTGSNTGELFFGEGSRLTVL.